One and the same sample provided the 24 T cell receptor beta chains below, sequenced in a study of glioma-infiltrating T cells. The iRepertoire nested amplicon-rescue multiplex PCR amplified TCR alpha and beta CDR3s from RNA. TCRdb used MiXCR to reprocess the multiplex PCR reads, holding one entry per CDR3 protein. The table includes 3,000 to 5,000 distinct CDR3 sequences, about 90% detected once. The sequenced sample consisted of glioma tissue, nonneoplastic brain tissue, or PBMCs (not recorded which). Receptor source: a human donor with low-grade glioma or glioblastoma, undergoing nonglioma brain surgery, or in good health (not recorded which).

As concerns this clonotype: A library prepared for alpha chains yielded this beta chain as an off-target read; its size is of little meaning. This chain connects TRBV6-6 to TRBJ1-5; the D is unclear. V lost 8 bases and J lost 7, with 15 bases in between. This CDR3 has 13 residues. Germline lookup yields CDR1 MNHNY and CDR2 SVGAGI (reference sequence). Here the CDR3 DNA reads TGTGCCAGCCGGGAGGGTGGAGGGCAGCCCCAGCATTTT. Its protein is CASREGGGQPQHF.

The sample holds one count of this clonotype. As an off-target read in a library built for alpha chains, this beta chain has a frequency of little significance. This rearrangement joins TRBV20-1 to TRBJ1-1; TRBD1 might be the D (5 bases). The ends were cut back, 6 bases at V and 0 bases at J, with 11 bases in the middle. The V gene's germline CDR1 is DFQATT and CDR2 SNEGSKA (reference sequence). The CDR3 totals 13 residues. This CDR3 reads CSALRQLNTEAFF. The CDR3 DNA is TGCAGTGCCCTAAGACAGTTGAACACTGAAGCTTTCTTT.

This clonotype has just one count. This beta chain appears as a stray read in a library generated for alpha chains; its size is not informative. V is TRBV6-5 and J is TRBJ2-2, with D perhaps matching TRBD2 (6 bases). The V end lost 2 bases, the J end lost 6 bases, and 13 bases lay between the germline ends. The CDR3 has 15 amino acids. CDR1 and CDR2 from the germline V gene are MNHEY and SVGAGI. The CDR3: CASSYLGLPPGELFF. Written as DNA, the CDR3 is TGTGCCAGCAGTTACCTGGGACTCCCCCCCGGGGAGCTGTTTTTT.

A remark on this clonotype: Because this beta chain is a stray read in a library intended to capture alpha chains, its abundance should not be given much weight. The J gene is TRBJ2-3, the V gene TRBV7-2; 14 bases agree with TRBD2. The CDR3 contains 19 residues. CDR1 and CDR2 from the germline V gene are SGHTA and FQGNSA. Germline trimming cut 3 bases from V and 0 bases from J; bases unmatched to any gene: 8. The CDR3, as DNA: TGTGCCAGCAGCTTGGGACTAGCGGGGGTGATAACTAGCACAGATACGCAGTATTTT. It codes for CASSLGLAGVITSTDTQYF.

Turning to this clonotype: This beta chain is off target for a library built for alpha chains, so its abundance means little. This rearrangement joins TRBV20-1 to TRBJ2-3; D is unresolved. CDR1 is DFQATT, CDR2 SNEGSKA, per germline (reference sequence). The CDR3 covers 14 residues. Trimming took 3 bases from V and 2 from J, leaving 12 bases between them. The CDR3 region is CSASPLGSTDTQYF. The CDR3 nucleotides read TGCAGTGCTAGCCCTTTGGGGTCCACAGATACGCAGTATTTT.

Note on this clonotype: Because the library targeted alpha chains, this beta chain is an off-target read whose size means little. CDR3 protein: CASSPRDTVEQYF. In DNA form, the CDR3 reads TGTGCCAGCAGCCCCCGGGACACGGTCGAGCAGTACTTC. The chain employs TRBV7-2 and TRBJ2-7, with D possibly being TRBD1 (6 bases). Germline CDR1 SGHTA, CDR2 FQGNSA. This CDR3 has 13 amino acids. V gave up 5 bases and J gave up 6 bases, with 14 bases separating them.

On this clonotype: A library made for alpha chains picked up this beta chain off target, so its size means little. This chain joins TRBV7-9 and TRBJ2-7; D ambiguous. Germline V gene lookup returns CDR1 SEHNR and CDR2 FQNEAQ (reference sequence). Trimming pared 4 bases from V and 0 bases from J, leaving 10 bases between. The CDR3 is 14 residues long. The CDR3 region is CASSSGTISYEQYF. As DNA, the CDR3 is TGTGCCAGCAGCTCCGGAACCATCTCCTACGAGCAGTACTTC. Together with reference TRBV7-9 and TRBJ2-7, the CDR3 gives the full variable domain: DTGVSQNPRHKITKRGQNVTFRCDPISEHNRLYWYRQTLGQGPEFLTYFQNEAQLEKSRLLSDRFSAERPKGSFSTLEIQRTEQGDSAMYLCASSSGTISYEQYFGPGTRLTVT.

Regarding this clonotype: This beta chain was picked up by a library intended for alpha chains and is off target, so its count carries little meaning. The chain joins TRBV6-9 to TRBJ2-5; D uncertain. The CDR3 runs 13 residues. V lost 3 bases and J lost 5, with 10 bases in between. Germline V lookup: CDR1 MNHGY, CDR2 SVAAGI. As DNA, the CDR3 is TGTGCCAGCAGTTACTCGGAATATGAGACCCAGTACTTC. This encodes CASSYSEYETQYF.

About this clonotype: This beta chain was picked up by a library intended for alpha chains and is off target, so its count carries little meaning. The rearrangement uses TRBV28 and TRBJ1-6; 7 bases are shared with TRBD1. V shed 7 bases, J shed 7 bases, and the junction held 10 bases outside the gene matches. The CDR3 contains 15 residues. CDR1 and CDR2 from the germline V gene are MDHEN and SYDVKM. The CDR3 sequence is CASIRTAGGNSPLHF. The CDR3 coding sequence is TGTGCCAGCATTAGAACGGCAGGGGGGAATTCACCCCTCCACTTT.

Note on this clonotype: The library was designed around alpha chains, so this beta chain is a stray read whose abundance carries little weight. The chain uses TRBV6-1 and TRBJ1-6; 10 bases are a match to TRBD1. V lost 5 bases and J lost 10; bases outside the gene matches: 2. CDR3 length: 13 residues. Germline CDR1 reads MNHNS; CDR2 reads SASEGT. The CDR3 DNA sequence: TGTGCCAGCAGTCGGGACAGGGGATCACCCCTCCACTTT. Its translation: CASSRDRGSPLHF.

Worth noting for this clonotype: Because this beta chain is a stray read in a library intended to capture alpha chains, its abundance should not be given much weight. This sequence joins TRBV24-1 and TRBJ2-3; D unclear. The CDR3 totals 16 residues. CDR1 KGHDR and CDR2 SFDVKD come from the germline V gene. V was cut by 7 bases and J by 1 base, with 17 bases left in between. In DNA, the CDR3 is TGTGCCACCAGCGAAGGGCCTCAAAGAGGCACAGATACGCAGTATTTT. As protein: CATSEGPQRGTDTQYF.

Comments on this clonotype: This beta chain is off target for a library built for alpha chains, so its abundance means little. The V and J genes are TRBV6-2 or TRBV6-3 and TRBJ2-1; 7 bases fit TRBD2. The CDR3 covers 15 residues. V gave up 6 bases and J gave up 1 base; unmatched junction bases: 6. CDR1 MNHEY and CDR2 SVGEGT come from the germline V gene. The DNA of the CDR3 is TGTGCCAGCAGCGAAAGCGGGACTTCCTACAATGAGCAGTTCTTC. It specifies CASSESGTSYNEQFF.

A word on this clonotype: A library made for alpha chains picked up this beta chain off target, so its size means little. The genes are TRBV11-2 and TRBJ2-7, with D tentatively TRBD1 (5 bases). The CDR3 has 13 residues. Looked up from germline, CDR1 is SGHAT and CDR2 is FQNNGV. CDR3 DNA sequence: TGTGCCACCAGCAGTCAGCAGGGATACGAGCAGTACGTC. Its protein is CATSSQQGYEQYV.

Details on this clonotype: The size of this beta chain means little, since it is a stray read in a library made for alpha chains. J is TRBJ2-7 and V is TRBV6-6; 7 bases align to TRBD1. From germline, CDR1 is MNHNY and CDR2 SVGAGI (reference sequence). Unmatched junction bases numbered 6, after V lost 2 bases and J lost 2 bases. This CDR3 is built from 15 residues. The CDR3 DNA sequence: TGTGCCAGCAGTTACACACAGGGGAACCCCTACGAGCAGTACTTC. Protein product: CASSYTQGNPYEQYF.

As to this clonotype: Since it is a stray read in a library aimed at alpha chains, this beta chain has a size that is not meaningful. The CDR3 region has the DNA TGTGCCAGCAGCCAACGGGGGGCCCAAGAGACCCAGTACTTC. Residues: CASSQRGAQETQYF. V and J are TRBV3-1 and TRBJ2-5, with D perhaps TRBD2 (7 bases). Germline assignment: CDR1 LGHDT and CDR2 YNNKEL (reference sequence). V shed 2 bases and J shed 1 base, with 8 bases lying between them. This CDR3 has 14 amino acids.

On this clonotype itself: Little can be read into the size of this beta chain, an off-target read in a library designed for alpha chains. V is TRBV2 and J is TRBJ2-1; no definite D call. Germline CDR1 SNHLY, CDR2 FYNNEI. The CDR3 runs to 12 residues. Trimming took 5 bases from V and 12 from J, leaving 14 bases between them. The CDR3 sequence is CASSSNDPGQFF. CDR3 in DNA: TGTGCCAGCAGTTCGAACGACCCGGGGCAGTTCTTC.

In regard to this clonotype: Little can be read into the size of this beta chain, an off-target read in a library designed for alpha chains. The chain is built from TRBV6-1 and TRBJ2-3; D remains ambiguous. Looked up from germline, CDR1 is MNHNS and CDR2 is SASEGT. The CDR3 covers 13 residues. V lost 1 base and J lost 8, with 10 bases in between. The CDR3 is CASSEEEQGTQYF. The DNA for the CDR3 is TGTGCCAGCAGTGAAGAGGAGCAAGGTACGCAGTATTTT.

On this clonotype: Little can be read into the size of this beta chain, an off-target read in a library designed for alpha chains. The CDR3 protein is CASSSLRGLQEKLFF. For the CDR3, the DNA is TGTGCCAGCAGCTCCCTCAGGGGGCTACAGGAAAAACTGTTTTTT. V and J are TRBV7-2 and TRBJ1-4; 8 bases fit TRBD1. The V and J ends lost 4 bases and 8 bases, in that order; junction bases with no gene match: 9. CDR3 length equals 15 residues. Germline lookup yields CDR1 SGHTA and CDR2 FQGNSA.

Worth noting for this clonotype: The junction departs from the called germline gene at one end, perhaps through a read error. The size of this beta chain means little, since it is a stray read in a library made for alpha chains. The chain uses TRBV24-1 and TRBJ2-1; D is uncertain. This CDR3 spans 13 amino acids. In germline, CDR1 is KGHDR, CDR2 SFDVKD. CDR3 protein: CAISDWTGNEQFF. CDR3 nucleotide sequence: TGTGCCATCAGTGATTGGACGGGCAATGAGCAGTTCTTC.

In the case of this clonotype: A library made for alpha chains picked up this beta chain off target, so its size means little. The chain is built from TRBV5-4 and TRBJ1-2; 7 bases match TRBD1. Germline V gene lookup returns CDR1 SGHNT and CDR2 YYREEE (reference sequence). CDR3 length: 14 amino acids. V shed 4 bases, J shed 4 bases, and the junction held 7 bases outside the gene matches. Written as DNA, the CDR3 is TGTGCCAGCAGCGCCTGGGGACAGCCCTATGGCTACACCTTC. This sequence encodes CASSAWGQPYGYTF.

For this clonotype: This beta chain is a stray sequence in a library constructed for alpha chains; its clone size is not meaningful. CDR3 protein: CASSLTGANTEAFF. The CDR3, as DNA: TGTGCCAGCAGCCTTACAGGGGCGAACACTGAAGCTTTCTTT. This sequence joins TRBV11-2 and TRBJ1-1; 7 nucleotides align to TRBD1. This CDR3 is built from 14 residues. V dropped 5 bases and J dropped 1; count of bases not matched to a gene: 4. Looked up from germline, CDR1 is SGHAT and CDR2 is FQNNGV.

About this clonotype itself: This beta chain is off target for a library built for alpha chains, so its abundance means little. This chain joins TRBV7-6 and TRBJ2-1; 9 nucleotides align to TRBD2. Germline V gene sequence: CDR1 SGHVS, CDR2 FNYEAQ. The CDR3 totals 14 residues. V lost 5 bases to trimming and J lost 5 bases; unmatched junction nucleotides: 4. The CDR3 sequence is CASSHGTSNNEQFF. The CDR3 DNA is TGTGCCAGCAGCCACGGGACTAGCAACAATGAGCAGTTCTTC.

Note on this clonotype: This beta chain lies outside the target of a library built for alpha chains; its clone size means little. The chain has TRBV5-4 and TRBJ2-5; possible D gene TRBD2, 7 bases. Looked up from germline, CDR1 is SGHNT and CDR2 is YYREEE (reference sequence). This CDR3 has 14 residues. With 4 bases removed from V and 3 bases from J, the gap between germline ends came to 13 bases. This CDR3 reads CASSEGGLKETQYF. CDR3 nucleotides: TGTGCCAGCAGCGAGGGGGGACTAAAAGAGACCCAGTACTTC.

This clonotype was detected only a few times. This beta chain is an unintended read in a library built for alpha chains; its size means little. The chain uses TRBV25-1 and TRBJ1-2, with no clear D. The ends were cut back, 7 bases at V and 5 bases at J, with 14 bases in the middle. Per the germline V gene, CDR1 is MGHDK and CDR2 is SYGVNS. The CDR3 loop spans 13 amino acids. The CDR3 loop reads CASKATSFYGYTF. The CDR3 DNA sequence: TGTGCCAGCAAGGCTACGAGCTTTTATGGCTACACCTTC.